The clone carrying this T cell receptor (beta chain) appeared a few times. The antigen is undetermined. This sample was taken from a study of vaccination effects on CD4 cells after COVID-19. Study summary: Two-dose BNT162b2 or mRNA-1273 vaccination was given to participants. General study results and limits: Marked contraction was observed in infection-induced and vaccine-induced clones late after vaccination. The authors studied few convalescent patients and collected no early post-infection timepoints.

Before sequencing, viral peptide pools were used by the ViraFEST assay to expand antigen-specific CD4+ T cells. Isolation of CD4+ T cells took place after 10 days of culture. Each vaccine recipient was nucleocapsid antibody negative and had no prior SARS-CoV-2 infection. A half-medium replacement with IL-2 medium was carried out on days 3 and 7. TCRdb's table, derived via immunoSEQ multiplex PCR, lists solely in-frame clones and lacks some. This sample has 40,000 to 45,000 clones, with over 75% found just once. The TCR was taken from a human donor who received a COVID-19 vaccine. Sequenced here: CD4+ T cells from PBMCs cultured with HCoV-NL63 spike peptides, sampled before COVID-19 vaccination.

The CDR3 nucleotides are TGTGCCAGCAGCTGGGGCGACAGGGACCTTAACTATGGCTACACCTTC. Translation gives CASSWGDRDLNYGYTF. V and J are TRBV5-4 and TRBJ1-2; 7 bases line up with TRBD1. V dropped 3 bases and J dropped 1; count of bases not matched to a gene: 9. CDR1 and CDR2 from the germline V gene are SGHNT and YYREEE (reference sequence). The CDR3 loop spans 16 amino acids. Full variable domain (outside the CDR3, taken from reference TRBV5-4 and TRBJ1-2): ETGVTQSPTHLIKTRGQQVTLRCSSQSGHNTVSWYQQALGQGPQFIFQYYREEENGRGNFPPRFSGLQFPNYSSELNVNALELDDSALYLCASSWGDRDLNYGYTFGSGTRLTVV.